The 28 T cell receptor beta chains below all came from one sample that was sequenced in a study of technical replicates of blood from a handful of donors (dated by TCRdb to about 2017). Receptor libraries were prepared by the immunoSEQ multiplex PCR assay. TCRdb retrieved this table from immuneACCESS and kept in-frame rearrangements only. Not all clones are present; in checked studies, unresolved V genes account for under half, and no reason is known for the remainder. The sample includes about 62,000 clones, with roughly 86% observed a single time. Around 5.2% of the sample is held by the ten biggest clonotypes. The sequenced sample was PBMCs. The receptor set was obtained from a human donor in good health. Some clones in this sample may be carry-over from other donors' samples.

V gene TRBV4-2 combines with J gene TRBJ2-2; weak D call: TRBD1 (5 bases). CDR3 length: 15 amino acids. The ends were cut back, 0 bases at V and 7 bases at J, with 12 bases in the middle. Germline V gene lookup returns CDR1 LGHNA and CDR2 YNFKEQ. The DNA for the CDR3 is TGTGCCAGCAGCCAAGATCCCAGGGCACGCGGGGAGCTGTTTTTT. Amino acids: CASSQDPRARGELFF.

The CDR3: CASSILPISGRISYEQYF. The CDR3 nucleotides are TGTGCCAGCAGCATATTACCTATTAGCGGGAGAATCTCCTACGAGCAGTACTTC. The V gene is TRBV21-1, the J gene TRBJ2-7; the D segment call TRBD2 is taken from the table without a DNA check. TRBV21-1 has pseudogene status. The CDR3 consists of 18 residues.

V usage is TRBV6-4 and J usage is TRBJ2-3; 9 bases fit TRBD1. V shed 6 bases and J 4 bases; nucleotides not matched to a gene: 11. The CDR3 sequence is 16 residues long. Looked up from germline, CDR1 is MRHNA and CDR2 is SNTAGT. The CDR3 sequence: CASSAQGTGSPDTQYF. Written as DNA, the CDR3 is TGTGCCAGCAGCGCTCAGGGGACAGGGTCTCCAGATACGCAGTATTTT.

The gene calls are TRBV11-3 and TRBJ1-1; possible D gene TRBD1, 6 bases. The CDR3 sequence is 14 residues long. From germline, CDR1 is SGHNT and CDR2 YENEEA. V was trimmed by 3 bases and J by 5 bases, leaving 13 bases between them. This CDR3 is CASSFNGGATEAFF. The DNA for the CDR3 is TGTGCCAGCAGCTTTAATGGGGGGGCGACTGAAGCTTTCTTT.

The chain couples TRBV6-5 to TRBJ2-2; D is perhaps TRBD1 (6 bases). CDR1 is MNHEY, CDR2 SVGAGI, per germline. The CDR3 consists of 14 residues. Trimming cost V 7 bases and J 2 bases, with 11 bases left between them. CDR3: CASKGDHNTGELFF. The CDR3 DNA is TGTGCCAGCAAGGGGGACCATAACACCGGGGAGCTGTTTTTT.

The rearrangement joins TRBV7-2 to TRBJ1-2, with D perhaps TRBD1 (6 bases). The CDR3 runs to 11 residues. The V gene's germline CDR1 is SGHTA and CDR2 FQGNSA. Trimming pared 5 bases from V and 8 bases from J, leaving 9 bases between. The CDR3 reads CASSEGGGYTF. CDR3 DNA: TGTGCCAGCAGCGAGGGGGGGGGCTACACCTTC.

The rearrangement joins TRBV10-3 to TRBJ2-5; 7 bases map to TRBD1. CDR1 is ENHRY, CDR2 SYGVKD, per germline. Trimming at V came to 10 bases and at J to 5 bases, leaving 7 bases not matched to a gene. The CDR3 spans 12 residues. The CDR3 loop reads CATPTGAETQYF. As DNA, the CDR3 is TGTGCCACCCCTACAGGGGCCGAGACCCAGTACTTC.

This chain connects TRBV18 to TRBJ1-6; 8 bases are shared with TRBD1. Germline CDR1 KGHSH, CDR2 LQKENI. The CDR3 extends over 13 amino acids. Germline trimming cut 3 bases from V and 9 bases from J; bases unmatched to any gene: 1. The chain's CDR3 is CASSPQGASPLHF. The CDR3 region has the DNA TGTGCCAGCTCACCGCAGGGGGCTTCACCCCTCCACTTT.

This chain's CDR3 is CASRGQGSQPQHF. The DNA for the CDR3 is TGTGCCAGCAGGGGACAGGGTAGCCAGCCCCAGCATTTT. The chain carries TRBV2 and TRBJ1-5; 9 nucleotides agree with TRBD1. V shed 6 bases and J 7 bases; nucleotides not matched to a gene: 4. The CDR3 loop spans 13 amino acids. The germline CDR1 and CDR2 sequences are SNHLY and FYNNEI.

The rearrangement uses TRBV7-2 and TRBJ2-5, with D perhaps matching TRBD2 (5 bases). Trimming took off 8 bases at V and 4 bases at J, with 14 bases between the two ends. Germline loops: CDR1 SGHTA, CDR2 FQGNSA. The CDR3 runs to 13 residues. CDR3 nucleotide sequence: TGTGCCAGCGACCCCCGGGGAAGAGAGACCCAGTACTTC. It specifies CASDPRGRETQYF.

V gene TRBV6-6 combines with J gene TRBJ1-2; D perhaps matches TRBD1 (5 bases). The CDR3 runs 13 residues. Germline values: CDR1 MNHNY, CDR2 SVGAGI (reference sequence). V gave up 8 bases and J gave up 1 base, with 11 bases separating them. This chain's CDR3 is CASGLGVNYGYTF. The DNA for the CDR3 is TGTGCCAGCGGACTAGGGGTTAACTATGGCTACACCTTC.

This clone came up once. This chain joins TRBV7-9 and TRBJ1-1; no clear D gene. V lost 5 bases and J lost 6, with 13 bases in between. The length of the CDR3 is 13 residues. Germline loops: CDR1 SEHNR, CDR2 FQNEAQ (reference sequence). In nucleotides, the CDR3 is TGTGCCAGCAGCCACCAAGAGAGTCCTGAAGCTTTCTTT. This encodes CASSHQESPEAFF.

The chain recombines TRBV4-3 with TRBJ1-2; D not resolved. Germline V CDR1 and CDR2: LGHNA, YSLEER. CDR3 length equals 16 residues. The V end lost 0 bases, the J end lost 3 bases, and 14 bases lay between the germline ends. CDR3 sequence (DNA): TGCGCCAGCAGCCAAGATCTCCAGGCACCCCACTATGGCTACACCTTC. This gives the protein CASSQDLQAPHYGYTF.

The gene calls are TRBV5-6 and TRBJ2-3, with D maybe TRBD1 (5 bases). The V gene's germline CDR1 is SGHDT and CDR2 YYEEEE. With 4 bases removed from V and 2 bases from J, the gap between germline ends came to 11 bases. The CDR3 totals 14 residues. CDR3 DNA: TGTGCCAGCAGCCACAGGTTTCACACAGATACGCAGTATTTT. It translates to CASSHRFHTDTQYF.

V gene TRBV2 combines with J gene TRBJ2-1, with 8 positions matching TRBD1. The V gene's germline CDR1 is SNHLY and CDR2 FYNNEI. CDR3 length: 14 residues. V was clipped by 5 bases and J by 2 bases; unmatched bases: 2. CDR3 loop: CASSPDRAYNEQFF. CDR3 DNA: TGTGCCAGCAGTCCGGACAGGGCCTACAATGAGCAGTTCTTC. The entire variable domain, with the rest obtained from reference TRBV2 and TRBJ2-1, is as follows: EPEVTQTPSHQVTQMGQEVILRCVPISNHLYFYWYRQILGQKVEFLVSFYNNEISEKSEIFDDQFSVERPDGSNFTLKIRSTKLEDSAMYFCASSPDRAYNEQFFGPGTRLTVL.

This rearrangement joins TRBV7-9 to TRBJ2-1; TRBD2 matches 8 bases. Germline-derived CDR1 and CDR2 are SEHNR and FQNEAQ (reference sequence). The trim removed 2 bases at V and 9 bases at J, leaving 12 bases unmatched. The CDR3 runs 16 residues. The CDR3 is CASSLPPGGPDSEQFF. In DNA, the CDR3 is TGTGCCAGCAGCTTACCCCCGGGAGGGCCCGACAGTGAGCAGTTCTTC.

Concerning this clone itself: The junction shows a germline mismatch at one end, possibly a read error. The gene calls are TRBV27 and TRBJ2-1; no reliable D call. The CDR3 has 12 amino acids. Germline CDR1 reads MNHEY; CDR2 reads SMNVEV (reference sequence). Written as DNA, the CDR3 is TGTGCCAGCCGTTTGCCTGTCGGTGAGCAGTTCTTC. It is translated as CASRLPVGEQFF.

This clone has just one count. V gene TRBV19 combines with J gene TRBJ2-7; TRBD2 agrees at 9 bases. V shed 4 bases, J shed 1 base, and the junction held 2 bases outside the gene matches. Germline CDR1 is LNHDA and CDR2 is SQIVND (reference sequence). The CDR3 is 14 residues long. CDR3 in amino acids: CASSRLAASYEQYF. In nucleotides, the CDR3 is TGTGCCAGTAGTAGACTAGCGGCTTCCTACGAGCAGTACTTC.

This clone came up a few times. The CDR3 is CASTGTGNSDSPLHF. The CDR3 DNA is TGTGCCAGCACGGGGACAGGGAATTCGGATTCACCCCTCCACTTT. The J gene is TRBJ1-6, the V gene TRBV6-1; 9 bases line up with TRBD1. This CDR3 comprises 15 residues. The germline V gene encodes CDR1 MNHNS and CDR2 SASEGT. V lost 7 bases, J lost 8 bases, and 9 bases stayed unmatched.

The chain employs TRBV18 and TRBJ1-1; D gene ambiguous. Germline loops: CDR1 KGHSH, CDR2 LQKENI. Trimming stripped 3 bases from V and 2 bases from J, with 16 bases between. The CDR3 is 16 residues long. In DNA form, the CDR3 reads TGTGCCAGCTCACCGGCTAGCAAAGCCGCCAACACTGAAGCTTTCTTT. Translated: CASSPASKAANTEAFF.

V usage is TRBV6-6 and J usage is TRBJ2-7; the D is unclear. V shed 0 bases and J shed 0 bases, with 12 bases lying between them. Germline CDR1 and CDR2: MNHNY and SVGAGI (reference sequence). The length of the CDR3 is 16 residues. CDR3 protein: CASSYSRRASSYEQYF. The DNA of the CDR3 is TGTGCCAGCAGTTACTCGCGCAGAGCGAGCTCCTACGAGCAGTACTTC.

The chain uses TRBV25-1 and TRBJ2-5, with D perhaps TRBD2 (6 bases). In germline, CDR1 is MGHDK, CDR2 SYGVNS. Deletions cut 5 bases from V and 9 bases from J, with 16 bases between. CDR3 length: 13 amino acids. The CDR3 coding sequence is TGTGCCAGCAGTCAAGATGCGGGGCGTCCCCAGTACTTC. Residues: CASSQDAGRPQYF.

The chain's CDR3 is CASSANRNGELFF. Here the CDR3 DNA reads TGTGCCAGCAGTGCCAACAGAAACGGGGAGCTGTTTTTT. This chain joins TRBV2 and TRBJ2-2; D gene unclear. This CDR3 comprises 13 residues. The germline gives CDR1 SNHLY, CDR2 FYNNEI. V lost 4 bases and J 7 bases, leaving 10 bases between the germline ends.

The genes are TRBV19 and TRBJ2-7, with D tentatively TRBD1 (5 bases). This CDR3 comprises 15 residues. Germline lookup yields CDR1 LNHDA and CDR2 SQIVND (reference sequence). Deletions cut 2 bases from V and 3 bases from J, with 14 bases between. The CDR3 nucleotides read TGTGCCAGTAGTATAATCGGACAACCAGGCTACGAGCAGTACTTC. It encodes CASSIIGQPGYEQYF.

The chain links TRBV7-3 to TRBJ2-1; the match to TRBD2 covers 9 bases. The CDR3 length is 18 residues. Trimming cost V 2 bases and J 15 bases; bases outside gene matches: 23. CDR1 and CDR2 (germline): SGHTA, FQGTGA. DNA for the CDR3: TGTGCCAGCAGCTTATATCCTAGCGGGAAGGCGGCCCAGGACCGGTCGTTCTTC. Amino acid sequence: CASSLYPSGKAAQDRSFF. The full variable domain, with the rest looked up from reference TRBV7-3 and TRBJ2-1, is GAGVSQTPSNKVTEKGKYVELRCDPISGHTALYWYRQSLGQGPEFLIYFQGTGAADDSGLPNDRFFAVRPEGSVSTLKIQRTERGDSAVYLCASSLYPSGKAAQDRSFFGPGTRLTVL.

V and J are TRBV7-9 and TRBJ2-1; 10 bases line up with TRBD2. V shed 3 bases, J shed 8 bases, and the junction held 4 bases outside the gene matches. Germline V lookup: CDR1 SEHNR, CDR2 FQNEAQ (reference sequence). CDR3 length: 14 residues. The CDR3: CASSLGTSVHEQFF. The CDR3 coding sequence is TGTGCCAGCAGCTTGGGGACTAGCGTCCATGAGCAGTTCTTC.

This chain uses TRBV4-3 with TRBJ1-1, with D perhaps TRBD1 (6 bases). There are 15 residues in the CDR3. Germline V CDR1 and CDR2: LGHNA, YSLEER. Trimming removed 4 bases from V and 5 bases from J, with 17 bases in between. CDR3 sequence (DNA): TGCGCCAGCAGCCTCCGTATGGACAGTCGGACTGAAGCTTTCTTT. Amino acid sequence: CASSLRMDSRTEAFF.

The chain combines TRBV4-2 with TRBJ1-6; TRBD1 matches at 7 bases. This CDR3 has 16 residues. Unmatched junction bases numbered 8, after V lost 3 bases and J lost 6 bases. Germline CDR1 reads LGHNA; CDR2 reads YNFKEQ. As DNA, the CDR3 is TGTGCCAGCAGCCAGGAGCAGGGACAGCGTAATTCACCCCTCCACTTT. It codes for CASSQEQGQRNSPLHF.